A selection of T cell receptor beta chains follows, all from one sample in a study of T cells in Graves' hyperthyroidism and ophthalmopathy. TCRdb fed the multiplex PCR reads into MiXCR, producing one record per CDR3 protein. This table holds some 370,000 distinct CDR3 sequences, 17% found once. The sample consisted of blood. These receptors were collected from a woman under 40 with Graves' hyperthyroidism that later progressed to Graves' ophthalmopathy. CDR3s include the opening cysteine and the closing phenylalanine or tryptophan. A D gene is named only where the DNA matches it firmly. A clone size is listed for some rows: how often the clone was seen (once, few, many), or a class if it is expanded.

clone size: many; V gene: TRBV11-2; D gene: -; J gene: TRBJ2-7; CDR3 length: 11; CDR3 protein: CASSTGSEQYF; CDR3 DNA: TGTGCCAGCAGTACAGGGAGCGAGCAGTACTTC
clone size: -; V gene: TRBV29-1; D gene: TRBD1; J gene: TRBJ2-7; CDR3 length: 13; CDR3 protein: CSVVGTGGREQYF; CDR3 DNA: TGCAGCGTTGTTGGGACAGGCGGACGCGAGCAGTACTTC
clone size: -; V gene: TRBV10-3; D gene: -; J gene: TRBJ2-1; CDR3 length: 15; CDR3 protein: CAISERQGSYNEQFF; CDR3 DNA: TGTGCCATCAGTGAGCGGCAGGGGTCCTACAATGAGCAGTTCTTC
clone size: -; V gene: TRBV29-1; D gene: -; J gene: TRBJ2-1; CDR3 length: 14; CDR3 protein: CSVIGGSSYNEQFF; CDR3 DNA: TGCAGCGTTATTGGGGGGAGCTCCTACAATGAGCAGTTCTTC
clone size: many; V gene: TRBV19; D gene: -; J gene: TRBJ1-5; CDR3 length: 12; CDR3 protein: CASHGSNQPQHF; CDR3 DNA: TGTGCCAGTCACGGATCCAATCAGCCCCAGCATTTT
clone size: many; V gene: TRBV19; D gene: -; J gene: TRBJ2-5; CDR3 length: 14; CDR3 protein: CASSQGRREETQYF; CDR3 DNA: TGTGCCAGTAGTCAGGGCAGAAGAGAAGAGACCCAGTACTTC
clone size: many; V gene: TRBV14; D gene: TRBD2; J gene: TRBJ2-3; CDR3 length: 16; CDR3 protein: CASSHILAGVTDTQYF; CDR3 DNA: TGTGCCAGCAGCCACATCCTAGCGGGAGTCACAGATACGCAGTATTTT
clone size: many; V gene: TRBV27; D gene: -; J gene: TRBJ1-1; CDR3 length: 13; CDR3 protein: CASSVGLDTEAFF; CDR3 DNA: TGTGCCAGCAGCGTAGGCCTGGACACTGAAGCTTTCTTT
clone size: many; V gene: TRBV28; D gene: -; J gene: TRBJ2-5; CDR3 length: 13; CDR3 protein: CASSPSGRETQYF; CDR3 DNA: TGTGCCAGCAGTCCCTCGGGGCGAGAGACCCAGTACTTC
clone size: few; V gene: TRBV6-1; D gene: -; J gene: TRBJ1-3; CDR3 length: 10; CDR3 protein: CASFGNTIYF; CDR3 DNA: TGTGCCAGCTTCGGAAACACCATATATTTT
clone size: many; V gene: TRBV3-1; D gene: TRBD1; J gene: TRBJ2-1; CDR3 length: 19; CDR3 protein: CASSPRQGARGDPGYEQFF; CDR3 DNA: TGTGCCAGCAGCCCCAGACAGGGGGCGCGGGGTGACCCCGGGTATGAGCAGTTCTTC
clone size: -; V gene: TRBV6-2/TRBV6-3; D gene: -; J gene: TRBJ2-2; CDR3 length: 17; CDR3 protein: CASSYSRLVISRGELFF; CDR3 DNA: TGTGCCAGCAGTTACTCGCGACTAGTTATCTCTAGGGGGGAGCTGTTTTTT
clone size: few; V gene: TRBV4-1; D gene: TRBD2; J gene: TRBJ2-2; CDR3 length: 17; CDR3 protein: CASSQDSGGAGTGELFF; CDR3 DNA: TGCGCCAGCAGCCAAGATAGCGGGGGGGCCGGCACCGGGGAGCTGTTTTTT
clone size: -; V gene: TRBV2; D gene: TRBD1; J gene: TRBJ2-1; CDR3 length: 15; CDR3 protein: CASSRGQGPFNEQFF; CDR3 DNA: TGTGCCAGCAGTCGGGGACAGGGGCCCTTCAATGAGCAGTTCTTC
clone size: -; V gene: TRBV5-1; D gene: -; J gene: TRBJ1-2; CDR3 length: 13; CDR3 protein: CASSLGGGDGYTF; CDR3 DNA: TGCGCCAGCAGCTTGGGTGGTGGGGATGGCTACACCTTC
clone size: many; V gene: TRBV24-1; D gene: TRBD1; J gene: TRBJ2-1; CDR3 length: 19; CDR3 protein: CATSDHGGQGLQRVNEQFF; CDR3 DNA: TGTGCCACCAGTGATCACGGTGGACAGGGCCTACAAAGGGTCAATGAGCAGTTCTTC
clone size: few; V gene: TRBV6-1; D gene: -; J gene: TRBJ2-1; CDR3 length: 13; CDR3 protein: CASSEGIYNEQFF; CDR3 DNA: TGTGCCAGCAGTGAGGGTATCTACAATGAGCAGTTCTTC
clone size: -; V gene: TRBV20-1; D gene: -; J gene: TRBJ1-1; CDR3 length: 13; CDR3 protein: CSASRRRYTEAFF; CDR3 DNA: TGCAGTGCTAGCCGGCGGAGGTACACTGAAGCTTTCTTT
clone size: -; V gene: TRBV20-1; D gene: -; J gene: TRBJ2-5; CDR3 length: 14; CDR3 protein: CSARVREFHETQYF; CDR3 DNA: TGCAGTGCCAGAGTACGGGAGTTCCACGAGACCCAGTACTTC
clone size: many; V gene: TRBV24-1; D gene: TRBD2; J gene: TRBJ2-1; CDR3 length: 15; CDR3 protein: CATSRGSGRVNEQFF; CDR3 DNA: TGTGCCACCAGCCGAGGTAGCGGGAGAGTAAATGAGCAGTTCTTC
clone size: -; V gene: TRBV6-4; D gene: -; J gene: TRBJ1-1; CDR3 length: 14; CDR3 protein: CASSEQGGNTEAFF; CDR3 DNA: TGTGCCAGCAGTGAGCAAGGAGGGAACACTGAAGCTTTCTTT
clone size: many; V gene: TRBV11-2; D gene: TRBD1; J gene: TRBJ2-7; CDR3 length: 15; CDR3 protein: CASSAPGTGGYEQYF; CDR3 DNA: TGTGCCAGCAGCGCGCCCGGGACAGGGGGCTACGAGCAGTACTTC
clone size: -; V gene: TRBV20-1; D gene: TRBD2; J gene: TRBJ2-2; CDR3 length: 17; CDR3 protein: CSARSRTSGTFTGELFF; CDR3 DNA: TGCAGTGCTAGATCAAGGACTAGCGGGACATTCACCGGGGAGCTGTTTTTT
clone size: many; V gene: TRBV11-2; D gene: -; J gene: TRBJ2-7; CDR3 length: 14; CDR3 protein: CASSLVGGAYEQYF; CDR3 DNA: TGTGCCAGCAGCTTAGTTGGGGGCGCATACGAGCAGTACTTC
clone size: -; V gene: TRBV5-1; D gene: -; J gene: TRBJ2-6; CDR3 length: 15; CDR3 protein: CASSIGISGANVLTF; CDR3 DNA: TGCGCCAGCAGCATCGGGATATCTGGGGCCAACGTCCTGACTTTC
clone size: -; V gene: TRBV2; D gene: -; J gene: TRBJ1-2; CDR3 length: 13; CDR3 protein: CASSRQAYYGYTF; CDR3 DNA: TGTGCCAGCAGTAGACAGGCATACTATGGCTACACCTTC
clone size: many; V gene: TRBV6-2/TRBV6-3; D gene: -; J gene: TRBJ1-1; CDR3 length: 15; CDR3 protein: CASSDSGTQNTEAFF; CDR3 DNA: TGTGCCAGCAGTGACTCCGGGACCCAGAACACTGAAGCTTTCTTT
clone size: -; V gene: TRBV28; D gene: -; J gene: TRBJ2-7; CDR3 length: 13; CDR3 protein: CASSLTNSYEQYF; CDR3 DNA: TGTGCCAGCAGTTTAACGAACTCCTACGAGCAGTACTTC
clone size: -; V gene: TRBV19; D gene: -; J gene: TRBJ1-1; CDR3 length: 16; CDR3 protein: CASRLGRSSLATEAFF; CDR3 DNA: TGTGCCAGTAGATTAGGAAGAAGTTCCCTGGCCACTGAAGCTTTCTTT
clone size: many; V gene: TRBV20-1; D gene: TRBD1; J gene: TRBJ1-1; CDR3 length: 14; CDR3 protein: CSAPHGDRNHEAFF; CDR3 DNA: TGCAGTGCCCCACACGGGGACAGGAATCATGAAGCTTTCTTT
clone size: -; V gene: TRBV14; D gene: -; J gene: TRBJ2-7; CDR3 length: 14; CDR3 protein: CASSQAGNSYEQYF; CDR3 DNA: TGTGCCAGCAGCCAAGCAGGGAACTCCTACGAGCAGTACTTC
clone size: -; V gene: TRBV12-3/TRBV12-4; D gene: -; J gene: TRBJ1-1; CDR3 length: 13; CDR3 protein: CASSSSPSGEAFF; CDR3 DNA: TGTGCCAGCAGCTCTAGTCCCAGTGGTGAAGCTTTCTTT
clone size: many; V gene: TRBV15; D gene: TRBD1; J gene: TRBJ2-7; CDR3 length: 16; CDR3 protein: CATSGSRQGLTHEQYF; CDR3 DNA: TGTGCCACCAGCGGAAGCAGACAGGGTCTGACCCACGAGCAGTACTTC
clone size: many; V gene: TRBV28; D gene: -; J gene: TRBJ2-2; CDR3 length: 15; CDR3 protein: CASSLWGANTGELFF; CDR3 DNA: TGTGCCAGCAGTTTGTGGGGCGCGAACACCGGGGAGCTGTTTTTT
clone size: many; V gene: TRBV30; D gene: -; J gene: TRBJ2-2; CDR3 length: 13; CDR3 protein: CAWSVSVSGELFF; CDR3 DNA: TGTGCCTGGAGTGTCTCAGTTTCCGGGGAGCTGTTTTTT
clone size: few; V gene: TRBV28; D gene: TRBD1; J gene: TRBJ1-6; CDR3 length: 14; CDR3 protein: CASSQTGNSSPLHF; CDR3 DNA: TGTGCCAGCAGTCAGACAGGGAATAGTTCACCCCTCCACTTT
clone size: many; V gene: TRBV19; D gene: TRBD2; J gene: TRBJ2-1; CDR3 length: 15; CDR3 protein: CASSRGTSDFDEQFF; CDR3 DNA: TGTGCCAGTAGTCGCGGGACTAGCGATTTCGATGAGCAGTTCTTC
clone size: many; V gene: TRBV20-1; D gene: TRBD2; J gene: TRBJ2-1; CDR3 length: 19; CDR3 protein: CSAIPIPGREGHRSLEQFF; CDR3 DNA: TGCAGTGCTATCCCCATCCCGGGGCGGGAGGGCCATCGGAGTTTAGAGCAGTTCTTC
clone size: -; V gene: TRBV5-1; D gene: -; J gene: TRBJ1-2; CDR3 length: 15; CDR3 protein: CASSVEGGSNYGYTF; CDR3 DNA: TGTGCCAGCAGCGTAGAGGGCGGATCTAACTATGGCTACACCTTC
clone size: many; V gene: TRBV28; D gene: -; J gene: TRBJ1-2; CDR3 length: 13; CDR3 protein: CASSFRQDYGYTF; CDR3 DNA: TGTGCCAGCAGTTTTCGACAGGACTATGGCTACACCTTC
clone size: many; V gene: TRBV2; D gene: -; J gene: TRBJ2-3; CDR3 length: 13; CDR3 protein: CASSVGGGDTQYF; CDR3 DNA: TGTGCCAGCAGTGTTGGCGGAGGAGATACGCAGTATTTT
clone size: many; V gene: TRBV2; D gene: TRBD1; J gene: TRBJ2-2; CDR3 length: 15; CDR3 protein: CASSPPGQGAGELFF; CDR3 DNA: TGTGCCAGCAGTCCTCCGGGACAGGGTGCCGGGGAGCTGTTTTTT
clone size: many; V gene: TRBV25-1; D gene: TRBD2; J gene: TRBJ2-3; CDR3 length: 19; CDR3 protein: CASSPMVTSETEEKDTQYF; CDR3 DNA: TGTGCCAGCAGTCCAATGGTGACTAGCGAAACAGAGGAGAAAGATACGCAGTATTTT
clone size: many; V gene: TRBV20-1; D gene: TRBD1; J gene: TRBJ1-2; CDR3 length: 14; CDR3 protein: CSARTNRGIYGYTF; CDR3 DNA: TGCAGTGCTAGAACCAACAGGGGAATCTATGGCTACACCTTC
clone size: -; V gene: TRBV10-3; D gene: -; J gene: TRBJ2-2; CDR3 length: 14; CDR3 protein: CAIRFTETTGELFF; CDR3 DNA: TGTGCCATCAGATTTACAGAGACCACCGGGGAGCTGTTTTTT
clone size: many; V gene: TRBV20-1; D gene: TRBD1; J gene: TRBJ2-1; CDR3 length: 15; CDR3 protein: CSASSDRGRFNEQFF; CDR3 DNA: TGCAGTGCCAGCTCTGACAGGGGGCGTTTCAATGAGCAGTTCTTC
clone size: many; V gene: TRBV5-1; D gene: -; J gene: TRBJ2-2; CDR3 length: 16; CDR3 protein: CASSYPPEGAIGELFF; CDR3 DNA: TGCGCCAGCAGCTACCCGCCGGAGGGGGCGATCGGGGAGCTGTTTTTT
clone size: many; V gene: TRBV20-1; D gene: -; J gene: TRBJ2-2; CDR3 length: 16; CDR3 protein: CSASDAGPRGTGELFF; CDR3 DNA: TGCAGTGCTAGTGATGCGGGCCCGAGGGGCACCGGGGAGCTGTTTTTT
clone size: many; V gene: TRBV6-1; D gene: TRBD1; J gene: TRBJ1-2; CDR3 length: 15; CDR3 protein: CASRELDRDSYGYTF; CDR3 DNA: TGTGCCAGCAGGGAACTTGACAGGGATAGTTATGGCTACACCTTC
clone size: few; V gene: TRBV28; D gene: -; J gene: TRBJ2-1; CDR3 length: 14; CDR3 protein: CASSPRTIPFEQFF; CDR3 DNA: TGTGCCAGCAGCCCCCGGACGATCCCCTTTGAGCAGTTCTTC
clone size: many; V gene: TRBV27; D gene: TRBD1; J gene: TRBJ1-1; CDR3 length: 16; CDR3 protein: CASRSGTGQENTEAFF; CDR3 DNA: TGTGCCAGCAGGTCCGGGACAGGGCAGGAGAACACTGAAGCTTTCTTT
clone size: many; V gene: TRBV30; D gene: -; J gene: TRBJ2-7; CDR3 length: 13; CDR3 protein: CAWRGGGLYEQYF; CDR3 DNA: TGTGCCTGGAGGGGAGGGGGGTTATACGAGCAGTACTTC
clone size: -; V gene: TRBV5-1; D gene: TRBD1; J gene: TRBJ2-2; CDR3 length: 14; CDR3 protein: CASSADRASGELFF; CDR3 DNA: TGCGCCAGCAGCGCGGACAGGGCATCCGGGGAGCTGTTTTTT
clone size: few; V gene: TRBV20-1; D gene: -; J gene: TRBJ1-3; CDR3 length: 16; CDR3 protein: CSAKALSRGTGNTIYF; CDR3 DNA: TGCAGTGCTAAAGCTCTATCCAGGGGAACTGGAAACACCATATATTTT
clone size: many; V gene: TRBV28; D gene: -; J gene: TRBJ2-2; CDR3 length: 14; CDR3 protein: CASSSWTTTGELFF; CDR3 DNA: TGTGCCAGCAGTTCCTGGACAACCACCGGGGAGCTGTTTTTT